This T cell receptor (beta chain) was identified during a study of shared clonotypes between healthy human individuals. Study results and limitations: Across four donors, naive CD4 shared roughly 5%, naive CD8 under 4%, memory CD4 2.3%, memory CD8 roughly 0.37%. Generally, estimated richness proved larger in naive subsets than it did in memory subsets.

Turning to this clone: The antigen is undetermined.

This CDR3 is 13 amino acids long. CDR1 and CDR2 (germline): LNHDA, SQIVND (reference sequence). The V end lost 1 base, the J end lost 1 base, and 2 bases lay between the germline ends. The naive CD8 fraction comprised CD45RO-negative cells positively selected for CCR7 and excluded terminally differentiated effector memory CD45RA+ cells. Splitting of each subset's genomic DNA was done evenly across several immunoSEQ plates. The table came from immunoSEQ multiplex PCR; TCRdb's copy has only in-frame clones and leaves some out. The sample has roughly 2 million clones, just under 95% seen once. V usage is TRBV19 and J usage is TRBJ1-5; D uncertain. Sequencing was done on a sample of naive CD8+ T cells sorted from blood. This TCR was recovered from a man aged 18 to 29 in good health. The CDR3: CASSIASNQPQHF. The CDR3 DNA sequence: TGTGCCAGTAGTATAGCCAGCAATCAGCCCCAGCATTTT.